The rows below give T cell receptor beta chains drawn from one sample of a study of T cell responses to AZD1222 COVID-19 vaccine. The repertoire was sequenced with immunoSEQ multiplex PCR; TCRdb's copy has only in-frame clones and lacks some. The data hold tens of thousands of clones, with over 85% observed a single time. The source was peripheral blood, collected 28 days after the second AZD1222 dose. These receptors came from an adult who received the AZD1222 COVID-19 vaccine. Both conserved end residues are part of each CDR3. The D gene is left open where the match is weak. Not all rows give a size; the values are once, few, many and, for expanded clones, a class.

CDR3	DNA	size	D	J	V
CASRPSSGGTDTQYF	TGTGCCAGCAGACCATCTAGCGGGGGCACAGATACGCAGTATTTT	NA	TRBD2	TRBJ2-3	TRBV2
CASSQGRDQPQHF	TGTGCCAGCAGCCAAGGGCGGGATCAGCCCCAGCATTTT	NA	NA	TRBJ1-5	TRBV3-1/TRBV3-2
CASSLEVSLIRSYEQYF	TGCGCCAGCAGCTTGGAGGTCTCATTAATACGGTCCTACGAGCAGTACTTC	NA	NA	TRBJ2-7	TRBV5-1
CASSDSSMAEAFF	TGTGCCAGCAGCGACTCGAGCATGGCTGAAGCTTTCTTT	NA	NA	TRBJ1-1	TRBV6-4
CASSYSIVGGVSYNEQFF	TGTGCCAGCAGTTACTCGATTGTCGGCGGGGTCTCCTACAATGAGCAGTTCTTC	NA	NA	TRBJ2-1	TRBV6-2/TRBV6-3
CASSLGSLARGDTQYF	TGTGCCAGCAGCTTAGGTTCCCTAGCTCGCGGGGATACGCAGTATTTT	few	NA	TRBJ2-3	TRBV7-2
CASRGATGELFF	TGCGCCAGCAGGGGGGCGACCGGGGAGCTGTTTTTT	once	NA	TRBJ2-2	TRBV4-1
CASSPEYQETQYF	TGTGCCAGCTCACCAGAGTACCAAGAGACCCAGTACTTC	NA	NA	TRBJ2-5	TRBV18
CASSLGQGAFLYGYTF	TGTGCCAGCAGTTTAGGACAGGGGGCGTTTCTGTATGGCTACACCTTC	NA	TRBD1	TRBJ1-2	TRBV2
CSVDTNYGYTF	TGCAGTGTGGACACTAACTATGGCTACACCTTC	NA	NA	TRBJ1-2	TRBV20-1
CAWSVSGGSYNEQFF	TGTGCCTGGAGTGTAAGCGGGGGGTCCTACAATGAGCAGTTCTTC	NA	TRBD2	TRBJ2-1	TRBV30
CASSSGGTTEAFF	TGCGCCAGCAGCTCGGGGGGGACCACTGAAGCTTTCTTT	NA	NA	TRBJ1-1	TRBV5-1
CASSLSHKYEQYF	TGTGCCAGCAGCTTATCTCACAAGTACGAGCAGTACTTC	NA	NA	TRBJ2-7	TRBV7-9
CASIRDSLSGNTIYF	TGTGCCAGCATCCGGGACAGCCTCTCTGGAAACACCATATATTTT	NA	TRBD1	TRBJ1-3	TRBV9
CSVDTGQLKSSNYGYTF	TGCAGCGTCGATACTGGACAGCTCAAAAGCTCTAACTATGGCTACACCTTC	NA	NA	TRBJ1-2	TRBV29-1
CASSPGQGAMYEQYF	TGTGCCAGCAGCCCCGGACAGGGGGCTATGTACGAGCAGTACTTC	NA	TRBD1	TRBJ2-7	TRBV11-2
CASSTGANYGYTF	TGCGCCAGCTCCACAGGGGCTAACTATGGCTACACCTTC	once	TRBD1	TRBJ1-2	TRBV4-1
CASGGGNYGYTF	TGTGCCAGCGGAGGGGGGAACTATGGCTACACCTTC	NA	NA	TRBJ1-2	TRBV9
CASLNTGISTGELFF	TGTGCCAGCCTAAACACAGGGATTTCCACCGGGGAGCTGTTTTTT	NA	NA	TRBJ2-2	TRBV25-1
CASSPTGVHTGELFF	TGTGCCAGCAGCCCCACAGGGGTCCACACCGGGGAGCTGTTTTTT	NA	TRBD1	TRBJ2-2	TRBV7-3
CASSPGQGTGELFF	TGTGCCAGCAGCCCGGGACAGGGCACCGGGGAGCTGTTTTTT	NA	TRBD1	TRBJ2-2	TRBV5-4
CASSYSIVSGNTIYF	TGTGCCAGCAGTTACTCGATCGTCTCTGGAAACACCATATATTTT	NA	NA	TRBJ1-3	TRBV6-5
CASSLATGPWQPQHF	TGTGCCAGCAGCTTAGCCACAGGGCCCTGGCAGCCCCAGCATTTT	NA	NA	TRBJ1-5	TRBV7-9
CATGLAGLSSYNEQFF	TGTGCCACCGGGCTAGCGGGGCTGAGCTCCTACAATGAGCAGTTCTTC	NA	TRBD2	TRBJ2-1	TRBV7-2
CATIQEMNSPLHF	TGTGCCACCATCCAGGAAATGAATTCACCCCTCCACTTT	few	NA	TRBJ1-6	TRBV10-3
CASSQQRGAGELFF	TGTGCCAGCAGCCAACAACGGGGGGCCGGGGAGCTGTTTTTT	NA	TRBD2	TRBJ2-2	TRBV14
CASSLNGPYEQYF	TGTGCCAGCAGTCTGAACGGGCCGTACGAGCAGTACTTC	NA	NA	TRBJ2-7	TRBV12-3/TRBV12-4
CASSNSGTVPNTEAFF	TGTGCCAGCAGCAACTCAGGGACAGTCCCGAACACTGAAGCTTTCTTT	NA	NA	TRBJ1-1	TRBV21-1
CASSWDRGYTGELFF	TGTGCCAGCAGCTGGGACAGGGGCTACACCGGGGAGCTGTTTTTT	NA	TRBD1	TRBJ2-2	TRBV5-6
CASSFLGLAETQETQYF	TGTGCCAGCAGTTTCCTTGGACTAGCAGAGACACAAGAGACCCAGTACTTC	NA	TRBD2	TRBJ2-5	TRBV28
CASRRPTSGTGELFF	TGCGCCAGCAGAAGGCCTACTTCGGGCACCGGGGAGCTGTTTTTT	NA	NA	TRBJ2-2	TRBV10-2
CASSEIWARLEKLFF	TGTGCCAGCAGTGAAATATGGGCTAGACTTGAAAAACTGTTTTTT	NA	NA	TRBJ1-4	TRBV6-1
CASSLWEGLISLPQHF	TGTGCCAGCAGTTTATGGGAGGGACTGATATCACTGCCCCAGCATTTT	once	NA	TRBJ1-5	TRBV28
CASSSRPNTGDREAFF	TGTGCCAGCAGCTCCCGCCCAAATACAGGGGACCGCGAAGCTTTCTTT	NA	TRBD1	TRBJ1-1	TRBV5-6
CASSTLDRQETQYF	TGTGCCAGCAGTACTTTGGACAGGCAAGAGACCCAGTACTTC	once	TRBD1	TRBJ2-5	TRBV28
CASSPRTYEQYF	TGTGCCAGCAGTCCCCGGACCTACGAGCAGTACTTC	NA	NA	TRBJ2-7	TRBV12-3/TRBV12-4
CASSQPNRGTEEQFF	TGCGCCAGCAGCCAACCTAATCGGGGGACAGAGGAGCAGTTCTTC	NA	NA	TRBJ2-1	TRBV4-1
CASARNSATNEKLFF	TGTGCCAGCGCACGCAACAGTGCAACTAATGAAAAACTGTTTTTT	NA	NA	TRBJ1-4	TRBV27
CAGGGDTTHEQYF	TGTGCCGGAGGGGGGGACACGACTCACGAGCAGTACTTC	NA	NA	TRBJ2-7	TRBV9
CASSLNRGEDQPQHF	TGTGCCAGCAGTTTAAACAGGGGAGAGGATCAGCCCCAGCATTTT	once	TRBD1	TRBJ1-5	TRBV27
CASSPGTGWPQETQYF	TGTGCCAGCAGCCCCGGGACAGGGTGGCCCCAAGAGACCCAGTACTTC	NA	TRBD1	TRBJ2-5	TRBV3-1/TRBV3-2
CASSVEGNYGYTF	TGTGCCAGCAGCGTAGAGGGTAACTATGGCTACACCTTC	NA	NA	TRBJ1-2	TRBV9
CASSIPGLIHRYTF	TGTGCCAGTAGTATACCGGGCCTCATTCATCGCTACACCTTC	NA	NA	TRBJ1-2	TRBV19
CASSLEVSSGANVLTF	TGCGCCAGCAGCTTGGAGGTTAGCTCTGGGGCCAACGTCCTGACTTTC	NA	NA	TRBJ2-6	TRBV5-1
CASSHRDTDQPQHF	TGTGCCAGCAGCCACCGAGACACCGATCAGCCCCAGCATTTT	NA	NA	TRBJ1-5	TRBV3-1/TRBV3-2
CASSPQPQGFSGNTIYF	TGTGCCAGCAGCCCCCAACCGCAGGGATTCTCTGGAAACACCATATATTTT	NA	NA	TRBJ1-3	TRBV9
CASSYRQPLKINEQFF	TGTGCCAGCAGTTACCGGCAACCCCTTAAGATCAATGAGCAGTTCTTC	NA	NA	TRBJ2-1	TRBV6-5
CASSYARDRTEAFF	TGTGCCAGCAGTTACGCCCGGGACAGGACTGAAGCTTTCTTT	NA	TRBD1	TRBJ1-1	TRBV6-6
CASSAGITGELFF	TGTGCCAGCTCGGCGGGAATTACCGGGGAGCTGTTTTTT	few	NA	TRBJ2-2	TRBV7-3
CASSLYPQGFETQYF	TGTGCCAGCAGCTTGTACCCCCAGGGTTTCGAGACCCAGTACTTC	NA	NA	TRBJ2-5	TRBV5-6
CASSVTSGGAYETQYF	TGTGCCAGCAGTGTGACTAGCGGGGGGGCCTATGAGACCCAGTACTTC	NA	TRBD2	TRBJ2-5	TRBV6-1
CASSVGSPGWDEKLFF	TGTGCCAGCAGCGTAGGTTCTCCCGGGTGGGATGAAAAACTGTTTTTT	NA	NA	TRBJ1-4	TRBV9
CASSPTPTGTGAHNEQFF	TGCGCCAGCAGCCCCACACCTACCGGGACAGGAGCCCACAATGAGCAGTTCTTC	NA	TRBD1	TRBJ2-1	TRBV5-1
CASSYADRPYEQYF	TGTGCCAGCAGTTATGCGGACAGACCCTACGAGCAGTACTTC	few	NA	TRBJ2-7	TRBV6-5